This TCR beta chain derives from a study of T cell repertoires in cytomegalovirus infection. With respect to this clonotype: Its cognate antigen is unknown.

TCRdb re-analysed the reads in MiXCR, keeping a single row per CDR3 protein. The data contain hundreds of thousands of distinct CDR3 sequences, approximately 10% of them seen just once; the ten biggest clones take up about 2.3%. Study-level results: CMV-specific TCR beta clonotypes restricted by HLA-C were the ones dominating the ex vivo response.

With 2 bases clipped from V and 3 bases from J, the junction kept 2 bases outside the gene matches. Germline CDR1 reads LGHDT; CDR2 reads YNNKEL (reference sequence). CDR3 length: 15 amino acids. The rearrangement joins TRBV3-1 to TRBJ2-2; 8 nucleotides match TRBD1. The TCR originated in a human donor in good health (CMV status not recorded). Some clones in this sample may be carry-over from other donors' samples. The sequencing input was PBMCs. CDR3 region: CASSQPRGHTGELFF. The DNA for the CDR3 is TGTGCCAGCAGCCAACCCAGGGGGCACACCGGGGAGCTGTTTTTT.